Below are 14 T cell receptor beta chains sequenced from a single sample in a study of graft-versus-host responses after intestinal transplantation. Profiled with immunoSEQ multiplex PCR; TCRdb holds only in-frame clones, not every one. The data show under 95,000 clones, roughly nine tenths seen once. No antigen has been assigned to these receptors. This specimen was unstimulated CD4+ T cells sorted from spleen or lymph node cells, taken before transplant. Receptors were obtained from a human donor who was the organ donor for an intestinal transplant.

The chain joins TRBV11-2 to TRBJ2-5, with 8 bases aligning to TRBD2. There are 16 residues in the CDR3. Germline CDR1 is SGHAT and CDR2 is FQNNGV. V shed 3 bases and J 2 bases; nucleotides not matched to a gene: 8. The CDR3, as DNA: TGTGCCAGCAGCTTGGTAAGCGGGAGCCCTCAAGAGACCCAGTACTTC. Amino acids: CASSLVSGSPQETQYF.

The J gene is TRBJ2-3, the V gene TRBV5-4, with D perhaps TRBD2 (6 bases). The ends were cut back, 4 bases at V and 0 bases at J, with 12 bases in the middle. Looked up from germline, CDR1 is SGHNT and CDR2 is YYREEE (reference sequence). This CDR3 has 15 amino acids. The CDR3 sequence is CASSDWGESTDTQYF. DNA of the CDR3: TGTGCCAGCAGCGACTGGGGGGAGAGCACAGATACGCAGTATTTT.

V gene TRBV7-9 combines with J gene TRBJ1-5; D is undetermined. This CDR3 has 16 residues. The germline gives CDR1 SEHNR, CDR2 FQNEAQ (reference sequence). V was trimmed by 1 base and J by 0 bases, leaving 10 bases between them. CDR3 sequence (DNA): TGTGCCAGCAGCTTAGATGGGCAGGTTAGCAATCAGCCCCAGCATTTT. Translation gives CASSLDGQVSNQPQHF.

V gene TRBV7-2 combines with J gene TRBJ2-7; 9 bases agree with TRBD1. The V and J ends lost 4 bases and 3 bases, in that order; junction bases with no gene match: 7. The CDR3 contains 15 residues. The germline V gene has CDR1 SGHTA and CDR2 FQGNSA. The CDR3 protein is CASSSVGTGRYEQYF. CDR3 DNA: TGTGCCAGCAGCTCCGTCGGGACAGGGCGCTACGAGCAGTACTTC.

This sequence joins TRBV11-2 and TRBJ2-7, with 7 positions matching TRBD2. Germline CDR1 SGHAT, CDR2 FQNNGV. The V segment lost 0 bases and the J segment 2 bases; nucleotides outside the gene matches: 10. This CDR3 is 17 amino acids long. The CDR3 nucleotides read TGTGCCAGCAGCTTAGAGTCAGGATTCGGACTAGCCTACGAGCAGTACTTC. Translated, it gives CASSLESGFGLAYEQYF.

The J gene is TRBJ2-5, the V gene TRBV21-1; the table names TRBD1, a call not compared with the DNA. The DNA end lines up better with TRBJ2-7; the J call may be wrong. TRBV21-1 is deemed a pseudogene. The CDR3 has 16 residues. CDR3 sequence reads: CASSNHGTGAVCEQYF. CDR3 DNA sequence: TGTGCCAGCAGCAACCACGGGACAGGGGCCGTATGCGAGCAGTACTTC.

This chain uses TRBV5-4 with TRBJ2-5; D is perhaps TRBD2 (6 bases). In germline, CDR1 is SGHNT, CDR2 YYREEE (reference sequence). The CDR3 is made up of 13 amino acids. The ends were cut back, 1 base at V and 6 bases at J, with 10 bases in the middle. CDR3 residues: CASSLWGVQTQYF. The CDR3 DNA is TGTGCCAGCAGCTTGTGGGGGGTGCAGACCCAGTACTTC.

This chain joins TRBV11-2 and TRBJ2-5; D gene unclear. Germline V CDR1 and CDR2: SGHAT, FQNNGV. The length of the CDR3 is 11 residues. Deletions cut 5 bases from V and 5 bases from J, with 6 bases between. The CDR3 sequence: CASSPYETQYF. As DNA, the CDR3 is TGTGCCAGCAGCCCGTATGAGACCCAGTACTTC.

The chain links TRBV2 to TRBJ2-2, with D possibly being TRBD1 (5 bases). The V and J ends lost 9 bases and 1 base respectively, with 15 bases between them. The CDR3 is 15 amino acids. In germline, CDR1 is SNHLY, CDR2 FYNNEI. CDR3 nucleotides: TGTGCCAGTAGCCTAAGGGGCCGGAACACCGGGGAGCTGTTTTTT. This codes for CASSLRGRNTGELFF.

This rearrangement joins TRBV2 to TRBJ2-1, with 9 positions matching TRBD1. This CDR3 spans 15 amino acids. V was pared by 4 bases and J by 6 bases, with 7 bases of the junction left unmatched. Germline V lookup: CDR1 SNHLY, CDR2 FYNNEI. In nucleotides, the CDR3 is TGTGCCAGCAGTGCGAACAGGGGGCAGCGCAATGAGCAGTTCTTC. Translation gives CASSANRGQRNEQFF.

The chain is built from TRBV6-5 and TRBJ1-1; D gene uncertain. V was clipped by 8 bases and J by 5 bases, with 18 bases between them. This CDR3 is 14 amino acids long. CDR1 is MNHEY and CDR2 is SVGAGI in the germline V gene. The CDR3 protein is CASGEWRARTEAFF. As DNA, the CDR3 is TGTGCCAGCGGCGAGTGGAGGGCCCGGACTGAAGCTTTCTTT.

The gene calls are TRBV21-1 and TRBJ2-3; the D call TRBD2 from the table was never checked on the DNA. TRBV21-1 is designated a pseudogene. This CDR3 is built from 17 residues. This CDR3 reads CASSKQGTSGNTDTQYF. For the CDR3, the DNA is TGTGCCAGCAGCAAACAAGGGACTAGCGGGAACACAGATACGCAGTATTTT.

The chain links TRBV10-3 to TRBJ1-1, with a possible D match to TRBD1 (6 bases). The V end lost 7 bases, the J end lost 6 bases, and 12 bases lay between the germline ends. Looked up from germline, CDR1 is ENHRY and CDR2 is SYGVKD. The CDR3 has 12 residues. Here the CDR3 reads CAITGVAAEAFF. DNA for the CDR3: TGTGCCATCACAGGGGTTGCGGCTGAAGCTTTCTTT.

The chain joins TRBV27 to TRBJ2-2, with TRBD2 matching over 10 bases. Germline-derived CDR1 and CDR2 are MNHEY and SMNVEV (reference sequence). Trimming at V came to 5 bases and at J to 3 bases, leaving 6 bases not matched to a gene. The length of the CDR3 is 16 residues. The CDR3 region has the DNA TGTGCCAGCAGTCCCTGGACTAGCGGCTACACCGGGGAGCTGTTTTTT. Translation: CASSPWTSGYTGELFF.